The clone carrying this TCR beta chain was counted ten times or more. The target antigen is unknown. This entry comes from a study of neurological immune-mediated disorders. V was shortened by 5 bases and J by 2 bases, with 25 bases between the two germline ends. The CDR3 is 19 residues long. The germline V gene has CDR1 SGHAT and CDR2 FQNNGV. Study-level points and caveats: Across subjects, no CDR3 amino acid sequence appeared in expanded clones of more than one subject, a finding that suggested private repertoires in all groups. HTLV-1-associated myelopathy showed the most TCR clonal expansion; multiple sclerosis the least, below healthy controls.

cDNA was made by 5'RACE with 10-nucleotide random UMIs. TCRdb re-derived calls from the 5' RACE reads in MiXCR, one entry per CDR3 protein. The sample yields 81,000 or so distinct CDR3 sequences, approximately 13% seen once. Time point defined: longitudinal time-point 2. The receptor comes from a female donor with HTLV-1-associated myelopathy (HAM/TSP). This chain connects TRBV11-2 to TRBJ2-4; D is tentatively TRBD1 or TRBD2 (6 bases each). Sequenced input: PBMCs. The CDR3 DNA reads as TGTGCCAGCAGCCCCGTCTCGGGGGCCGTTACTTTGACCAAAAACATTCAGTACTTC. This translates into CASSPVSGAVTLTKNIQYF.